This T cell receptor beta chain was identified during a study of blood T cell repertoires in COVID-19. Study overall: Sites in the United States, Italy and Spain provided acute and convalescent COVID-19 samples.

Germline V gene lookup returns CDR1 SGHRS and CDR2 YFSETQ. The CDR3 contains 14 residues. J lost 6 bases, V lost 2 bases, and 5 bases had no gene match. The method was immunoSEQ multiplex PCR; TCRdb's version includes in-frame clones alone and lacks a portion of them. Seen here are about 160,000 clones, about 85% observed once, and the top ten hold 1% to 1.5%. The receptor was derived from a man aged 60-69 years who had recovered from COVID-19. The chain links TRBV5-1 to TRBJ2-1; 7 bases are a match to TRBD2. Sequenced material: peripheral blood. As DNA, the CDR3 is TGCGCCAGCAGCTTAGCGGGGCTTGGCAATGAGCAGTTCTTC. Encoded protein: CASSLAGLGNEQFF.